Following are 10 T cell receptor beta chains from one sample sequenced in a study of T cell changes during pregnancy in multiple sclerosis. The table came from immunoSEQ multiplex PCR; TCRdb's copy has only in-frame clones and leaves some out. The sample shows around 59,000 clones, 90% to 95% of them seen only once. The sequences come from peripheral blood, collected in the first trimester of pregnancy. The receptors were gathered from a female donor with multiple sclerosis, enrolled in a pregnancy study.

The V and J genes are TRBV4-1 and TRBJ1-6, with D maybe TRBD1 (6 bases). CDR3 length: 18 amino acids. V lost 0 bases to trimming and J lost 0 bases, with 12 bases between them. From germline, CDR1 is MGHRA and CDR2 YSYEKL. The CDR3 is CASSQDQGQSSYNSPLHF. The CDR3 DNA follows: TGCGCCAGCAGCCAAGACCAGGGGCAGTCCTCCTATAATTCACCCCTCCACTTT.

CDR3 sequence reads: CASSPGTGNYGYTF. The CDR3, as DNA: TGTGCCAGCAGTCCCGGGACAGGAAACTATGGCTACACCTTC. The chain employs TRBV6-1 and TRBJ1-2; 8 bases align to TRBD1. The V and J ends lost 5 bases and 2 bases, in that order; junction bases with no gene match: 4. The germline gives CDR1 MNHNS, CDR2 SASEGT. The CDR3 is made up of 14 amino acids.

The CDR3 DNA reads TGTGCCAGCAGCTCCGACAGGGAATATGGCTACACCTTC. Translating it yields CASSSDREYGYTF. The chain recombines TRBV7-2 with TRBJ1-2; 7 bases are shared with TRBD1. V dropped 4 bases and J dropped 5; count of bases not matched to a gene: 4. CDR1 and CDR2 (germline): SGHTA, FQGNSA. The CDR3 sequence is 13 residues long.

J is TRBJ2-7 and V is TRBV4-3; 10 nucleotides align to TRBD1. Losses at the gene ends were 5 bases for V and 5 bases for J; bases not matched to a gene: 9. CDR1 LGHNA and CDR2 YSLEER come from the germline V gene. The CDR3 is 15 residues long. CDR3 sequence: CASSARSGTGDEQYF. CDR3 in DNA: TGCGCCAGCAGCGCCCGTTCCGGGACAGGGGACGAGCAGTACTTC.

V is TRBV5-1 and J is TRBJ2-5; D might be TRBD1 (6 bases). The CDR3 covers 13 residues. CDR1 is SGHRS and CDR2 is YFSETQ in the germline V gene. V dropped 6 bases and J dropped 5 bases, with 14 bases sitting between them. The CDR3: CASTTQGFETQYF. CDR3 nucleotides: TGCGCCAGCACCACACAGGGATTCGAGACCCAGTACTTC.

This clone was seen just once. The chain links TRBV11-2 to TRBJ1-1; 9 positions agree with TRBD1. Germline assignment: CDR1 SGHAT and CDR2 FQNNGV. This CDR3 spans 13 amino acids. J was trimmed by 4 bases and V by 5 bases; bases with no gene match: 2. The CDR3 reads CASSRDRVTEAFF. CDR3 nucleotides: TGTGCCAGCAGCCGGGACAGGGTCACTGAAGCTTTCTTT.

The chain is built from TRBV9 and TRBJ2-3; TRBD2 matches at 11 bases. This CDR3 contains 17 residues. V gave up 0 bases and J gave up 4 bases; unmatched junction bases: 7. Germline assignment: CDR1 SGDLS and CDR2 YYNGEE. CDR3: CASSVGASGGTPDTQYF. In DNA, the CDR3 is TGTGCCAGCAGCGTAGGGGCTAGCGGGGGGACGCCAGATACGCAGTATTTT.

The rearrangement joins TRBV13 to TRBJ2-1; 8 nucleotides align to TRBD1. V lost 5 bases to trimming and J lost 3 bases; unmatched junction nucleotides: 9. Germline CDR1 is PRHDT and CDR2 is FYEKMQ (reference sequence). The CDR3 loop spans 16 amino acids. The CDR3 here is CASSGSGTGFYNEQFF. The CDR3 DNA sequence: TGTGCCAGCAGCGGCTCGGGGACAGGTTTCTACAATGAGCAGTTCTTC.

CDR3 nucleotide sequence: TGTGCCAGTAGTAGGCGGTACCAAGAGACCCAGTACTTC. Protein product: CASSRRYQETQYF. V gene TRBV19 combines with J gene TRBJ2-5; no clear D. The germline V gene encodes CDR1 LNHDA and CDR2 SQIVND (reference sequence). This CDR3 has 13 amino acids. Trimming removed 4 bases at V and 0 bases at J, with 6 bases between.

The rearrangement joins TRBV5-3 to TRBJ1-2; 9 bases map to TRBD1. TRBV5-3 is annotated as an ORF whose role is uncertain. The J segment lost 7 bases and the V segment lost 4 bases, leaving 8 bases of the junction unmatched. This CDR3 contains 14 residues. For the CDR3, the DNA is TGTGCCAGAAGCCTAGGGACAGGGACGAGTGGCTACACCTTC. Translating it yields CARSLGTGTSGYTF.